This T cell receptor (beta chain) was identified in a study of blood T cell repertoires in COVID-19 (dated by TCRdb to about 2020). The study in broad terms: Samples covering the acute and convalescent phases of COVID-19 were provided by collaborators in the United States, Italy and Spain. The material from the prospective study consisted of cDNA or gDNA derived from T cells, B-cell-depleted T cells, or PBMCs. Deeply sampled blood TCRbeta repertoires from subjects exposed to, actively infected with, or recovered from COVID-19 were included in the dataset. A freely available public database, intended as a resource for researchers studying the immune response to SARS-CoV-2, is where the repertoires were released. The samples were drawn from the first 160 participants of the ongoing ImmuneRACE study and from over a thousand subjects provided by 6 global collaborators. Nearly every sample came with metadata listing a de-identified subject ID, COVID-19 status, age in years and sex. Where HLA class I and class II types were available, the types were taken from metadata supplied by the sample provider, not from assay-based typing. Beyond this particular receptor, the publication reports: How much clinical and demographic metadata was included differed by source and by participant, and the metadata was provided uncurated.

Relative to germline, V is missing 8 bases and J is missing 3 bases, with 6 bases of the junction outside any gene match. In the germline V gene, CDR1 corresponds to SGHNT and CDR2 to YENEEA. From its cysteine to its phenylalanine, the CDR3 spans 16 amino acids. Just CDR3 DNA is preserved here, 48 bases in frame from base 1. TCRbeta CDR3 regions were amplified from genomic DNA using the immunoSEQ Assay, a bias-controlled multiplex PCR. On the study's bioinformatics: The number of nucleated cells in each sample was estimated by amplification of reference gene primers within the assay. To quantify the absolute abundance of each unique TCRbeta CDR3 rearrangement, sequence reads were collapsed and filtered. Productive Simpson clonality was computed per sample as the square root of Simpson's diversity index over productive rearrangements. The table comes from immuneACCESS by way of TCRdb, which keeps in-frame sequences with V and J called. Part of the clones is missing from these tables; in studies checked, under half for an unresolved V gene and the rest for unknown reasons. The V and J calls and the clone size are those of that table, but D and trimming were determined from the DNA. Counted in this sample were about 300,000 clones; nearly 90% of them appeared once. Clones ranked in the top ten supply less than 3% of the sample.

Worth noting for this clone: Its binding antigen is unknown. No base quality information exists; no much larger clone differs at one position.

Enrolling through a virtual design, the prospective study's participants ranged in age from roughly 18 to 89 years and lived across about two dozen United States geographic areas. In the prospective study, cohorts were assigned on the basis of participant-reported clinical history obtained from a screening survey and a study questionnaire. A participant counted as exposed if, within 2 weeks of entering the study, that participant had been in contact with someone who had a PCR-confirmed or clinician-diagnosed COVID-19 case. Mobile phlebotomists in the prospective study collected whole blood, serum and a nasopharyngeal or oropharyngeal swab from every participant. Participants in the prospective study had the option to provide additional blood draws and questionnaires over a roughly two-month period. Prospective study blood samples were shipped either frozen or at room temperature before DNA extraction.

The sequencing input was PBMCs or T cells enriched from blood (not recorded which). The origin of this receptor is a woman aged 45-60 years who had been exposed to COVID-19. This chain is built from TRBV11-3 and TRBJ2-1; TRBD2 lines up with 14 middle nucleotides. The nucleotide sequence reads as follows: TGTGCCAGCGCGCCGGGACTAGCGGGGGTCTACAATGAGCAGTTCTTC. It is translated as CASAPGLAGVYNEQFF.